The TCR beta chain under discussion was sequenced for a study of T cell repertoires in cytomegalovirus infection. Study-wide background: Recently identified HLA-C-restricted CMV epitopes and well-studied HLA-B-restricted CMV epitopes were used by the study.

Points from the study as a whole: The ex vivo response was dominated by HLA-C-restricted CMV-specific TCR beta clonotypes.

The germline CDR1 and CDR2 sequences are DFQATT and SNEGSKA (reference sequence). This CDR3 is 17 amino acids long. The germline V and J ends were trimmed by 5 bases and 0 bases, with 20 bases remaining between them. TCRdb used MiXCR to reprocess the reads, holding one entry per CDR3 protein. The data show approximately 120,000 distinct CDR3 sequences, approximately 28% seen once. This clonotype was observed a few times. Its antigen is undetermined. V usage is TRBV20-1 and J usage is TRBJ2-1, with D hard to call. The sample consisted of CD8+ T cells from cultured PBMCs, taken from culture after CMV antigen stimulation. The sequence derives from a human donor in good health (CMV status not recorded). Some clones in this sample may be carry-over from other donors' samples. CDR3 coding DNA: TGCAGTGCTGACGGTCCTCGGGCCGAAAACTCCTACAATGAGCAGTTCTTC. Translating it yields CSADGPRAENSYNEQFF.